This is a list of T cell receptor beta chains from one sample in a study of T-cell memory formation after mild COVID-19. Using its own MiXCR run on the 5' RACE reads, TCRdb lists one record per CDR3 protein. The repertoire holds around 430,000 distinct CDR3 sequences, with roughly 15% as singletons. Material: PBMCs or a T cell subset sorted from them (not recorded which). These TCRs come from a man aged 18 to 29 who had mild COVID-19 (a few samples of this study predate the infection). Cell type and time point are not known. Each CDR3 is given with its conserved first and last residue. Each record gives: D gene, J gene, clone size, V gene, CDR3 protein, CDR3 DNA. D genes are given only for firm matches. Clone size, where shown, is once, few, many, or a class for clones that have expanded.

TRBD2	TRBJ2-5	few	TRBV7-2	CASSRSSGGGETQYF	TGTGCCAGCAGCCGCTCTAGCGGGGGTGGTGAGACCCAGTACTTC
.	TRBJ2-1	many	TRBV18	CASSPPSRGAYNEQFF	TGTGCCAGCTCACCACCGTCCCGAGGGGCCTACAATGAGCAGTTCTTC
TRBD1	TRBJ1-1	.	TRBV27	CASSLTGQGSTEAFF	TGTGCCAGCAGTTTAACGGGACAGGGGAGCACTGAAGCTTTCTTT
.	TRBJ2-7	few	TRBV10-3	CAINIQETYEQYF	TGTGCCATCAATATACAGGAGACCTACGAGCAGTACTTC
.	TRBJ2-7	.	TRBV5-1	CASSLEDGSYEQYF	TGCGCCAGCAGCTTGGAGGACGGTTCCTACGAGCAGTACTTC
.	TRBJ2-1	.	TRBV5-1	CASSRGTGNEQFF	TGCGCCAGCAGCCGAGGGACTGGGAATGAGCAGTTCTTC
.	TRBJ2-1	.	TRBV5-5	CASRPGRDYNEQFF	TGTGCCAGCCGACCTGGACGGGACTACAATGAGCAGTTCTTC
.	TRBJ2-2	.	TRBV6-5	CASSHYTGELFF	TGTGCCAGCAGTCACTACACCGGGGAGCTGTTTTTT
.	TRBJ2-2	few	TRBV6-6	CASNEQESTGELFF	TGTGCCAGCAATGAACAGGAGAGTACCGGGGAGCTGTTTTTT
.	TRBJ2-7	few	TRBV12-3/TRBV12-4	CASSLSGARYEQYF	TGTGCCAGCAGTTTGTCGGGGGCGCGCTACGAGCAGTACTTC
.	TRBJ2-2	.	TRBV7-3	CASSLGQVTNTGELFF	TGTGCCAGCAGCTTAGGGCAGGTCACGAACACCGGGGAGCTGTTTTTT
.	TRBJ2-3	few	TRBV7-9	CASSRGHTSTDTQYF	TGTGCCAGCAGCCGCGGACATACTAGCACAGATACGCAGTATTTT
.	TRBJ1-5	.	TRBV20-1	CSARDPLRGSNQPQHF	TGCAGTGCTAGAGATCCCCTCAGGGGTAGCAATCAGCCCCAGCATTTT
TRBD1	TRBJ2-2	.	TRBV4-3	CASSQDPAGGLAGELFF	TGCGCCAGCAGCCAAGATCCCGCAGGGGGTCTTGCCGGGGAGCTGTTTTTT
.	TRBJ1-2	few	TRBV20-1	CSAVLFDGYTF	TGCAGTGCTGTTTTGTTCGATGGCTACACCTTC
.	TRBJ1-1	.	TRBV20-1	CSARDPQVPEAFF	TGCAGTGCTAGAGATCCGCAGGTCCCTGAAGCTTTCTTT
.	TRBJ1-4	.	TRBV20-1	CSATPARAGGKLFF	TGCAGTGCCACCCCCGCCAGGGCCGGTGGAAAACTGTTTTTT
TRBD2	TRBJ2-3	.	TRBV24-1	CATSDPRGGGGADTQYF	TGTGCCACCAGTGATCCCCGGGGCGGGGGTGGTGCAGATACGCAGTATTTT
.	TRBJ1-6	.	TRBV7-9	CASSFEKSAVTLHF	TGTGCCAGCAGCTTCGAGAAGTCGGCGGTCACCCTCCACTTT
.	TRBJ2-3	many	TRBV7-9	CASSLKDTQYF	TGTGCCAGCAGCTTGAAAGATACGCAGTATTTT
.	TRBJ2-2	.	TRBV5-1	CASSLASGQRNTGELFF	TGCGCCAGCAGCTTGGCCTCGGGACAACGGAACACCGGGGAGCTGTTTTTT
TRBD1	TRBJ2-7	.	TRBV25-1	CASSGGQGPFYEQYF	TGTGCCAGCAGTGGGGGACAGGGGCCCTTCTACGAGCAGTACTTC
.	TRBJ1-6	few	TRBV4-3	CASSQGFAEDSPLHF	TGCGCCAGCAGCCAGGGTTTTGCTGAGGACTCACCCCTCCACTTT
.	TRBJ2-3	few	TRBV15	CATSSSGGQLTDTQYF	TGTGCCACCAGCAGCTCTGGAGGGCAGCTCACAGATACGCAGTATTTT
.	TRBJ1-2	.	TRBV20-1	CSALPTTVNYGYTF	TGCAGTGCCCTGCCTACGACGGTGAACTATGGCTACACCTTC
.	TRBJ2-3	few	TRBV7-9	CASTPIDTQYF	TGTGCCAGCACCCCGATTGATACGCAGTATTTT
.	TRBJ2-7	few	TRBV2	CASSSGGENVQYF	TGTGCCAGCAGCTCCGGGGGAGAGAACGTGCAGTACTTC
.	TRBJ2-5	many	TRBV5-5	CASSLELAAQETQYF	TGTGCCAGCAGCTTGGAGTTAGCGGCCCAAGAGACCCAGTACTTC
.	TRBJ1-1	many	TRBV6-2/TRBV6-3	CASCRRNTEAFF	TGTGCCAGTTGCAGGCGAAACACTGAAGCTTTCTTT
.	TRBJ2-5	.	TRBV10-3	CATSLAGPKPETQYF	TGTGCCACCTCGTTAGCTGGACCAAAACCAGAGACCCAGTACTTC
.	TRBJ2-7	.	TRBV4-2	CASSPNLYEQYF	TGTGCCAGCAGCCCCAACTTGTACGAGCAGTACTTC
.	TRBJ2-3	many	TRBV25-1	CASSGTTDTQYF	TGTGCCAGCAGTGGGACTACAGATACGCAGTATTTT
.	TRBJ1-2	.	TRBV6-2/TRBV6-3	CASSYEGGYNGYTF	TGTGCCAGCAGTTACGAAGGGGGATATAATGGCTACACCTTC
TRBD1	TRBJ2-1	.	TRBV18	CASTRQGLNEQFF	TGTGCCAGCACCCGACAGGGCCTCAATGAGCAGTTCTTC
TRBD1	TRBJ1-5	few	TRBV7-2	CASSAGTGYQPQHF	TGTGCCAGCAGCGCAGGGACAGGGTATCAGCCCCAGCATTTT
.	TRBJ2-5	few	TRBV5-6	CASRMGARGGETQYF	TGTGCCAGCAGGATGGGGGCCCGGGGAGGTGAGACCCAGTACTTC
TRBD1	TRBJ1-1	many	TRBV5-1	CASSSLGQGASGTEAFF	TGCGCCAGCAGCTCCCTGGGACAGGGGGCGTCTGGCACTGAAGCTTTCTTT
.	TRBJ1-2	.	TRBV20-1	CSAAMGYGYTF	TGCAGTGCGGCCATGGGGTACGGCTACACCTTC
.	TRBJ2-5	.	TRBV5-1	CASSLGRSGETQYF	TGCGCCAGCAGCTTGGGACGGAGCGGAGAGACCCAGTACTTC
.	TRBJ2-1	.	TRBV7-9	CASTSWGQANEQFF	TGTGCCAGCACTTCGTGGGGGCAGGCCAATGAGCAGTTCTTC
.	TRBJ2-5	.	TRBV4-3	CASSRLAGSGQTQYF	TGCGCCAGCAGCCGCCTCGCGGGGTCCGGGCAGACCCAGTACTTC
.	TRBJ2-5	.	TRBV2	CASSEVETQYF	TGTGCCAGCAGTGAAGTGGAGACCCAGTACTTC
.	TRBJ2-2	few	TRBV19	CASRTYHLTGELFF	TGTGCCAGTAGAACCTACCACCTCACCGGGGAGCTGTTTTTT
.	TRBJ2-1	many	TRBV29-1	CSVAQGFYNEQFF	TGCAGCGTTGCTCAGGGATTCTACAATGAGCAGTTCTTC
TRBD2	TRBJ2-1	few	TRBV5-1	CASGDSSGGGNEQFF	TGCGCCAGCGGGGACTCTAGCGGGGGGGGCAATGAGCAGTTCTTC
TRBD1	TRBJ1-1	.	TRBV29-1	CSVQGGDTEAFF	TGCAGCGTTCAGGGGGGCGACACTGAAGCTTTCTTT
TRBD1	TRBJ2-7	.	TRBV19	CASRATGGYEQYF	TGTGCCAGTAGAGCGACAGGGGGTTACGAGCAGTACTTC
.	TRBJ2-3	few	TRBV7-9	CASSLLSKETGATQYF	TGTGCCAGCAGCTTACTGTCAAAAGAAACCGGGGCTACGCAGTATTTT
TRBD1	TRBJ1-3	few	TRBV28	CASLNRGRGAGNTIYF	TGTGCCAGTTTAAACAGGGGCCGGGGGGCTGGAAACACCATATATTTT
.	TRBJ2-2	once	TRBV24-1	CATSDTGRTGELFF	TGTGCCACCAGTGATACAGGGCGAACCGGGGAGCTGTTTTTT
.	TRBJ2-5	few	TRBV11-2	CASSRGEGALQETQYF	TGTGCCAGCAGCCGAGGCGAGGGAGCGCTCCAAGAGACCCAGTACTTC
.	TRBJ2-5	.	TRBV4-1	CASSQWLQETQYF	TGCGCCAGCAGCCAATGGCTGCAAGAGACCCAGTACTTC
.	TRBJ2-1	.	TRBV24-1	CATSDLILREQFF	TGTGCCACCAGTGATTTGATCCTAAGGGAGCAGTTCTTC
.	TRBJ2-3	many	TRBV7-2	CASSSRGRSLGQYF	TGTGCCAGCAGCTCCCGGGGACGTTCGCTCGGGCAGTATTTT
.	TRBJ1-2	.	TRBV7-9	CASSFWGLGDGYTF	TGTGCCAGCAGCTTTTGGGGCCTGGGGGACGGCTACACCTTC
TRBD1	TRBJ1-2	.	TRBV7-2	CASSTTTGTYGYTF	TGTGCCAGCAGCACCACGACAGGGACCTATGGCTACACCTTC
.	TRBJ2-5	many	TRBV6-2/TRBV6-3	CASSYLEETQYF	TGTGCCAGCAGTTATCTCGAAGAGACCCAGTACTTC
TRBD1	TRBJ2-5	.	TRBV5-1	CASRVGTGPQETQYF	TGCGCCAGCAGAGTAGGGACAGGCCCCCAAGAGACCCAGTACTTC
.	TRBJ2-4	few	TRBV28	CASSFSGEKNIQYF	TGTGCCAGCAGTTTCTCGGGGGAGAAAAACATTCAGTACTTC
.	TRBJ1-2	.	TRBV28	CASSFMGARGYTF	TGTGCCAGCAGTTTTATGGGGGCGCGGGGCTACACCTTC